A single sample is the source of the 29 T cell receptor beta chains below, sequenced in a study of T cell responses to AZD1222 COVID-19 vaccine. Repertoires were generated with immunoSEQ multiplex PCR, while TCRdb's copy carries only in-frame clones and drops some. The sample records about 130,000 clones, about 89% being singletons. Sequenced material: peripheral blood, taken on day 0 of AZD1222 vaccination. The receptors come from an adult in good health.

V and J are TRBV11-3 and TRBJ2-4; D is uncertain. V was shortened by 4 bases and J by 7 bases, with 5 bases between the two germline ends. CDR1 and CDR2 from the germline V gene are SGHNT and YENEEA. This CDR3 is built from 11 residues. Here the CDR3 reads CASSSGNIQYF. The CDR3 nucleotides are TGTGCCAGCAGCTCGGGTAACATTCAGTACTTC.

This chain joins TRBV24-1 and TRBJ2-7, with TRBD1 matching over 7 bases. The CDR3 has 15 residues. The trim removed 1 base at V and 7 bases at J, leaving 9 bases unmatched. CDR1 KGHDR and CDR2 SFDVKD come from the germline V gene. CDR3 bases: TGTGCCACCAGTGATTTCTACAGGGGATCGTGGGAGCAGTACTTC. It specifies CATSDFYRGSWEQYF.

The rearrangement links TRBV21-1 to TRBJ1-3; no DNA check was done on the table's D call, TRBD1. TRBV21-1 is reported as a pseudogene. This CDR3 comprises 13 residues. The CDR3 coding sequence is TGTGCCAGCAGCCCAGTCTCTGGAAACACCATATATTTT. The encoded protein is CASSPVSGNTIYF.

This clone occurred a few times. One end of the junction is discordant with germline, which a read error may explain. The rearrangement uses TRBV5-8 and TRBJ2-1; no clear D gene. The germline V gene has CDR1 SGHTS and CDR2 YDEGEE. The CDR3 spans 15 residues. In DNA, the CDR3 is TGTGCCAGCAGCGGTTTAGGTATTTCCTCCAATGAGCAGTTCTTC. It encodes CASSGLGISSNEQFF. Using reference TRBV5-8 and TRBJ2-1 for the parts outside the CDR3, the full variable domain is EAGVTQSPTHLIKTRGQQATLRCSPISGHTSVYWYQQALGLGLQFLLWYDEGEERNRGNFPPRFSGRQFPNYSSELNVNALELEDSALYLCASSGLGISSNEQFFGPGTRLTVL.

This clone was recorded many times. This chain uses TRBV6-1 with TRBJ1-5; D unresolved. The CDR3 runs 15 residues. Germline V CDR1 and CDR2: MNHNS, SASEGT. V lost 1 base and J lost 2, with 9 bases in between. DNA for the CDR3: TGTGCCAGCAGTGAAGACGAAGGAGGCAATCAGCCCCAGCATTTT. Protein sequence: CASSEDEGGNQPQHF.

This chain links TRBV10-1 with TRBJ2-1; perhaps D is TRBD1 or TRBD2 (7 bases each). This CDR3 contains 15 residues. CDR1 is WNHNN and CDR2 is SYGVQD in the germline V gene (reference sequence). Trimming took 4 bases from V and 11 from J, leaving 21 bases between them. The CDR3 DNA sequence: TGCGCCAGCAGTGTCGTGCGGGGAGGGGGCCCACAGCAGTTCTTC. This codes for CASSVVRGGGPQQFF.

This clone is a singleton in its sample. V and J are TRBV4-2 and TRBJ2-2, with unresolved D. CDR3 length: 17 amino acids. Germline assignment: CDR1 LGHNA and CDR2 YNFKEQ. Trimming removed 1 base at V and 5 bases at J, with 17 bases between. As DNA, the CDR3 is TGTGCCAGCAGCCAAGGCGACCAACCCCTCGGGACCGGGGAGCTGTTTTTT. This codes for CASSQGDQPLGTGELFF.

The chain recombines TRBV19 with TRBJ1-1; a weak D match, TRBD1 (6 bases). Germline loops: CDR1 LNHDA, CDR2 SQIVND (reference sequence). The CDR3 runs to 13 residues. The V and J ends lost 10 bases and 0 bases respectively, with 12 bases between them. The CDR3 DNA reads as TGTGCCACCCAGGGGCCAATGAACACTGAAGCTTTCTTT. This codes for CATQGPMNTEAFF.

V and J are TRBV6-5 and TRBJ1-5; D is undetermined. The V gene lost 8 bases and the J gene lost 5 bases, with 4 bases spanning the gap. This CDR3 has 10 amino acids. Germline CDR1 MNHEY, CDR2 SVGAGI. CDR3 nucleotides: TGTGCCAGCGGGCATCAGCCCCAGCATTTT. Translated, it gives CASGHQPQHF.

In this sample, this clone turned up once. The V and J genes are TRBV9 and TRBJ1-2, with 9 positions matching TRBD1. V lost 4 bases to trimming and J lost 5 bases; unmatched junction nucleotides: 6. The CDR3 has 14 residues. Germline V gene lookup returns CDR1 SGDLS and CDR2 YYNGEE. CDR3 loop: CASSPGTGKYGYTF. The CDR3 DNA follows: TGTGCCAGCAGCCCCGGGACAGGGAAGTATGGCTACACCTTC.

The chain combines TRBV19 with TRBJ1-6; D remains ambiguous. This CDR3 spans 15 amino acids. Deletions cut 8 bases from V and 10 bases from J, with 21 bases between. CDR1 LNHDA and CDR2 SQIVND come from the germline V gene (reference sequence). The CDR3 DNA is TGTGCCAGTCGACTTGGTGCCCGGGGTGAATCACCCCTCCACTTT. As protein: CASRLGARGESPLHF.

The chain carries TRBV7-9 and TRBJ2-1; possible D gene TRBD1, 6 bases. Per the germline V gene, CDR1 is SEHNR and CDR2 is FQNEAQ (reference sequence). The CDR3 extends over 13 amino acids. The V and J ends lost 6 bases and 10 bases respectively, with 16 bases between them. Written as DNA, the CDR3 is TGTGCCAGCAGAACCACAGGGCTAGGAGAGCAGTTCTTC. Translation: CASRTTGLGEQFF.

V usage is TRBV10-3 and J usage is TRBJ2-1, with D possibly matching TRBD1 (6 bases). Germline values: CDR1 ENHRY, CDR2 SYGVKD. V lost 11 bases, J lost 7 bases, and 18 bases lay in between. The CDR3 consists of 13 residues. The CDR3 sequence is CAAWAGADNEQFF. Written as DNA, the CDR3 is TGTGCCGCCTGGGCAGGGGCGGATAATGAGCAGTTCTTC.

The rearrangement joins TRBV11-1 to TRBJ1-2; 9 nucleotides match TRBD1. CDR1 SGHAT and CDR2 FQDESV come from the germline V gene (reference sequence). This CDR3 has 16 residues. With V trimmed by 5 bases and J by 8 bases, 15 bases remained unmatched. CDR3 bases: TGTGCCAGCAGCCCGGGTTCTACCGGGACAGGGTTCGGCTACACCTTC. It specifies CASSPGSTGTGFGYTF.

This sequence joins TRBV25-1 and TRBJ1-5; D ambiguous. CDR1 is MGHDK, CDR2 SYGVNS, per germline. This CDR3 is built from 14 residues. The ends were cut back, 0 bases at V and 6 bases at J, with 9 bases in the middle. This CDR3 is CASSEYIAGQPQHF. DNA of the CDR3: TGTGCCAGCAGTGAATATATCGCAGGTCAGCCCCAGCATTTT.

This sequence joins TRBV7-9 and TRBJ2-5, with 11 bases fitting TRBD2. V shed 5 bases and J 5 bases; nucleotides not matched to a gene: 7. Germline CDR1 reads SEHNR; CDR2 reads FQNEAQ (reference sequence). This CDR3 is 15 amino acids long. CDR3 sequence: CASSPSGGPSETQYF. The DNA for the CDR3 is TGTGCCAGCAGCCCTAGCGGGGGGCCGTCGGAGACCCAGTACTTC. The whole variable domain, filled in from reference TRBV7-9 and TRBJ2-5, reads DTGVSQNPRHKITKRGQNVTFRCDPISEHNRLYWYRQTLGQGPEFLTYFQNEAQLEKSRLLSDRFSAERPKGSFSTLEIQRTEQGDSAMYLCASSPSGGPSETQYFGPGTRLLVL.

The J gene is TRBJ2-3, the V gene TRBV5-8; 8 bases are a match to TRBD1. J gave up 4 bases and V 2 bases, and 6 bases lay outside the gene matches. Germline CDR1 is SGHTS and CDR2 is YDEGEE. This CDR3 has 15 residues. CDR3 sequence (DNA): TGTGCCAGCAGCTTCCAGGGGGCCCTCGCAGATACGCAGTATTTT. Translation: CASSFQGALADTQYF. The variable domain in full, with the rest retrieved from reference TRBV5-8 and TRBJ2-3, is EAGVTQSPTHLIKTRGQQATLRCSPISGHTSVYWYQQALGLGLQFLLWYDEGEERNRGNFPPRFSGRQFPNYSSELNVNALELEDSALYLCASSFQGALADTQYFGPGTRLTVL.

J is TRBJ2-2 and V is TRBV29-1; D could derive from TRBD1 or TRBD2 (6 bases each). The CDR3 has 15 residues. CDR1 and CDR2 (germline): SQVTM, ANQGSEA. Trimming stripped 4 bases from V and 2 bases from J, with 14 bases between. The CDR3 DNA follows: TGCAGCGTTGCTGGGGGGCAGAAAAACACCGGGGAGCTGTTTTTT. Its translation is CSVAGGQKNTGELFF.

This clone showed up just once. V usage is TRBV6-6 and J usage is TRBJ1-6; D gene uncertain. V was clipped by 2 bases and J by 2 bases, with 7 bases between them. The germline V gene has CDR1 MNHNY and CDR2 SVGAGI (reference sequence). The CDR3 length is 15 residues. The CDR3: CASSYGTTYNSPLHF. CDR3 DNA: TGTGCCAGCAGTTACGGCACGACCTATAATTCACCCCTCCACTTT.

The rearrangement uses TRBV5-8 and TRBJ1-1; D perhaps matches TRBD1 (6 bases). Trimming left V 1 base short and J 0 bases short, with 7 bases between. Per the germline V gene, CDR1 is SGHTS and CDR2 is YDEGEE. The CDR3 has 14 amino acids. The CDR3 reads CASSLQGMNTEAFF. The CDR3 DNA reads TGTGCCAGCAGCTTGCAGGGGATGAACACTGAAGCTTTCTTT.

This rearrangement joins TRBV19 to TRBJ1-3; D not resolved. Germline V gene data show CDR1 as LNHDA and CDR2 as SQIVND (reference sequence). The CDR3 spans 16 residues. V gave up 9 bases and J gave up 0 bases, with 18 bases separating them. The CDR3 sequence: CASSRRSPASGNTIYF. As DNA, the CDR3 is TGTGCCAGCTCGAGACGGAGCCCTGCCTCTGGAAACACCATATATTTT.

In DNA form, the CDR3 reads TGTGCCAGCAGGCCCCGGGGGGGCTACAATGAGCAGTTCTTC. Amino acids: CASRPRGGYNEQFF. The V gene is TRBV2, the J gene TRBJ2-1, with 8 bases fitting TRBD2. V dropped 6 bases and J dropped 3; count of bases not matched to a gene: 4. Germline values: CDR1 SNHLY, CDR2 FYNNEI. The CDR3 contains 14 residues.

The chain is built from TRBV4-1 and TRBJ1-2; 7 nucleotides match TRBD1. This CDR3 is 15 amino acids long. Germline CDR1 and CDR2: MGHRA and YSYEKL. V dropped 4 bases and J dropped 3; count of bases not matched to a gene: 8. In nucleotides, the CDR3 is TGCGCCAGCAGCCTCGACAGGGTTAGCCACTATGGCTACACCTTC. This sequence encodes CASSLDRVSHYGYTF.

This rearrangement joins TRBV5-5 to TRBJ1-2, with 7 nucleotides matching TRBD1. This CDR3 spans 17 amino acids. The V and J ends lost 2 bases and 2 bases, in that order; junction bases with no gene match: 12. Germline CDR1 reads SGHKS; CDR2 reads YYEKEE (reference sequence). CDR3 sequence: CASSLNKGARRNYGYTF. The CDR3 bases are TGTGCCAGCAGCTTAAATAAGGGGGCGCGTAGGAACTATGGCTACACCTTC.

The genes are TRBV18 and TRBJ1-1; no definite D call. CDR3 size: 14 residues. The V gene lost 10 bases and the J gene lost 6 bases, with 21 bases spanning the gap. Germline assignment: CDR1 KGHSH and CDR2 LQKENI. As DNA, the CDR3 is TGTGCCACACAAGCCAGAGGGTTGTTCGCTGAAGCTTTCTTT. Residues: CATQARGLFAEAFF.

V and J are TRBV2 and TRBJ1-2; maybe TRBD1 (5 bases). The germline gives CDR1 SNHLY, CDR2 FYNNEI. This CDR3 is built from 13 residues. V shed 4 bases and J shed 8 bases, with 14 bases lying between them. The CDR3 sequence is CASSVSGHEGYTF. The CDR3 DNA is TGTGCCAGCAGTGTTTCGGGGCATGAAGGCTACACCTTC. The complete variable domain, with remaining parts taken from reference TRBV2 and TRBJ1-2, reads EPEVTQTPSHQVTQMGQEVILRCVPISNHLYFYWYRQILGQKVEFLVSFYNNEISEKSEIFDDQFSVERPDGSNFTLKIRSTKLEDSAMYFCASSVSGHEGYTFGSGTRLTVV.

This clone was picked up one time. The chain uses TRBV9 and TRBJ2-3; D might be TRBD1 (6 bases). Trimming took 3 bases from V and 3 from J, leaving 11 bases between them. The CDR3 length is 14 residues. From germline, CDR1 is SGDLS and CDR2 YYNGEE. CDR3 nucleotide sequence: TGTGCCAGCAGCGAGGGGGTGATGACAGATACGCAGTATTTT. As protein: CASSEGVMTDTQYF. Based on the CDR3 plus reference TRBV9 and TRBJ2-3, the full variable domain is DSGVTQTPKHLITATGQRVTLRCSPRSGDLSVYWYQQSLDQGLQFLIQYYNGEERAKGNILERFSAQQFPDLHSELNLSSLELGDSALYFCASSEGVMTDTQYFGPGTRLTVL.

The chain employs TRBV30 and TRBJ2-1; TRBD2 matches 8 bases. The junction had 12 bases not matched to a gene; V was cut back by 2 bases and J by 9 bases. The CDR3 covers 15 residues. CDR1 is GTSNPN, CDR2 SVGIG, per germline (reference sequence). CDR3 loop: CAWSLLSGAGGEQFF. The CDR3 bases are TGTGCCTGGAGTCTACTTAGCGGGGCGGGCGGTGAGCAGTTCTTC.

The chain is built from TRBV19 and TRBJ1-2; possible D gene TRBD1, 6 bases. Germline CDR1 reads LNHDA; CDR2 reads SQIVND (reference sequence). V was trimmed by 0 bases and J by 6 bases, leaving 29 bases between them. The CDR3 covers 20 residues. The CDR3 DNA sequence: TGTGCCAGTAGTATAGATCTAGAATGGGACTGGCAGGGGAAGAGTAATGGCTACACCTTC. It yields the protein CASSIDLEWDWQGKSNGYTF.